Below, 9 T cell receptor beta chains from the same sample are listed, as sequenced in a study of glioma-infiltrating T cells. Amplification of TCR alpha and beta CDR3 regions from RNA used iRepertoire nested multiplex PCR. Each CDR3 protein is one row after TCRdb ran MiXCR on the multiplex PCR reads. The repertoire holds around 350,000 distinct CDR3 sequences, more than 35% seen once, with 9.5% to 15% in the top ten. Input material: glioma tissue, nonneoplastic brain tissue, or PBMCs (not recorded which). The source of these receptors is a human donor with low-grade glioma or glioblastoma, undergoing nonglioma brain surgery, or in good health (not recorded which).

The chain employs TRBV24-1 and TRBJ2-3; 10 bases match TRBD1. V trimming: 3 bases; J trimming: 6 bases; junction bases outside the gene matches: 8. Germline loops: CDR1 KGHDR, CDR2 SFDVKD. The CDR3 has 16 amino acids. The CDR3 nucleotides are TGTGCCACCAGTGATACGGGACAGGGGCGCCCGGATACGCAGTATTTT. Amino acid sequence: CATSDTGQGRPDTQYF.

V and J are TRBV20-1 and TRBJ2-7; no firm D call. The CDR3 runs to 13 residues. V was shortened by 4 bases and J by 6 bases, with 16 bases between the two germline ends. The germline V gene encodes CDR1 DFQATT and CDR2 SNEGSKA (reference sequence). CDR3 in amino acids: CSATTRARSEQYF. The CDR3 nucleotides are TGCAGTGCTACCACACGAGCAAGGAGCGAGCAGTACTTC.

For this clonotype: This could be a read error, since a much larger clone is one nucleotide away. The chain recombines TRBV6-1 with TRBJ2-1; 8 nucleotides agree with TRBD2. This CDR3 is built from 18 residues. Germline CDR1 MNHNS, CDR2 SASEGT. The CDR3 DNA reads as TGTGCCAGCAGTGAAGAGAGGACTAGCATCTCCCGCTACAATGAGAAGTTCTTC. It codes for CASSEERTSISRYNEKFF.

This rearrangement joins TRBV25-1 to TRBJ1-4, with TRBD1 matching 8 bases. The CDR3 loop spans 15 amino acids. Germline CDR1 reads MGHDK; CDR2 reads SYGVNS. The junction had 9 bases not matched to a gene; V was cut back by 6 bases and J by 6 bases. The CDR3 sequence: CASSPRGRGDEKLFF. For the CDR3, the DNA is TGTGCCAGCAGCCCCAGGGGGCGGGGTGATGAAAAACTGTTTTTT.

The chain couples TRBV7-2 to TRBJ2-3, with D unresolved. V was shortened by 1 base and J by 2 bases, with 16 bases between the two germline ends. The germline gives CDR1 SGHTA, CDR2 FQGNSA. This CDR3 contains 17 residues. CDR3 DNA sequence: TGTGCCAGCAGCTTAGAGGTCTCCCCCTATTTCACAGATACGCAGTATTTT. Its translation is CASSLEVSPYFTDTQYF.

There are a few counts of this clonotype. The chain employs TRBV3-1 and TRBJ2-7, with D perhaps assigned TRBD1 or TRBD2 (5 bases each). Germline V CDR1 and CDR2: LGHDT, YNNKEL (reference sequence). The germline V and J ends were trimmed by 4 bases and 4 bases, with 14 bases remaining between them. This CDR3 has 14 residues. Written as DNA, the CDR3 is TGTGCCAGCAGCCGCGTCGGGACCCTATACGAGCAGTACTTC. Translated, it gives CASSRVGTLYEQYF.

The table lists this clonotype with many counts. This sequence joins TRBV27 and TRBJ1-5, with 8 bases matching TRBD1. The CDR3 totals 15 residues. From germline, CDR1 is MNHEY and CDR2 SMNVEV (reference sequence). Trimming took 8 bases from V and 2 from J; bases not matched to a gene: 8. The DNA of the CDR3 is TGTGCCAGCCGCACAGGGACAGGCCGCAATCAGCCCCAGCATTTT. As protein: CASRTGTGRNQPQHF.

The sample holds one count of this clonotype. This may be a read error, as it is one base from a much larger clone. This rearrangement joins TRBV7-2 to TRBJ2-7; tentatively, D is TRBD2 (5 bases). The CDR3 spans 14 residues. Germline assignment: CDR1 SGHTA and CDR2 FQGNSA. Trimming removed 5 bases at V and 7 bases at J, with 18 bases between. The CDR3 here is CASSNRGSYNEQYF. For the CDR3, the DNA is TGTGCCAGCAGCAACAGAGGGTCCTACAATGAGCAGTACTTC.

This clonotype was found many times. The V and J genes are TRBV6-1 and TRBJ1-1, with 11 bases identical to TRBD1. The trim removed 6 bases at V and 5 bases at J, leaving 5 bases unmatched. The CDR3 is 14 amino acids. Germline CDR1 MNHNS, CDR2 SASEGT. For the CDR3, the DNA is TGTGCCAGCAGAGGGACAGGGGGGTGGACTGAAGCTTTCTTT. Protein product: CASRGTGGWTEAFF.